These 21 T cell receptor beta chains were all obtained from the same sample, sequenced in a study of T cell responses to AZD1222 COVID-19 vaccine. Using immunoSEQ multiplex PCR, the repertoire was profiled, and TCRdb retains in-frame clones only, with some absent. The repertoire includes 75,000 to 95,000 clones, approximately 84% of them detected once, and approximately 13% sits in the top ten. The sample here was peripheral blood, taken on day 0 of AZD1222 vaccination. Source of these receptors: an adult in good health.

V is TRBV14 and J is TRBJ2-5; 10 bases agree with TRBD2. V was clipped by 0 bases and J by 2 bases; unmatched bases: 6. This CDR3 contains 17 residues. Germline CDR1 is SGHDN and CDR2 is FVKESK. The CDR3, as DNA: TGTGCCAGCAGCCAAGATCAGTCTAGCGGGGGACAAGAGACCCAGTACTTC. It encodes CASSQDQSSGGQETQYF. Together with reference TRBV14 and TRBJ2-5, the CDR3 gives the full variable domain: EAGVTQFPSHSVIEKGQTVTLRCDPISGHDNLYWYRRVMGKEIKFLLHFVKESKQDESGMPNNRFLAERTGGTYSTLKVQPAELEDSGVYFCASSQDQSSGGQETQYFGPGTRLLVL.

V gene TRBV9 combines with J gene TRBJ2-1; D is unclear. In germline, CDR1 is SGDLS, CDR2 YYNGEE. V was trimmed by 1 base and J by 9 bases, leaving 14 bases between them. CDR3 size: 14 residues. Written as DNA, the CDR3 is TGTGCCAGCAGCGTATTCCACAGTCCGATTGAGCAGTTCTTC. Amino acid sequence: CASSVFHSPIEQFF.

The DNA of the CDR3 is TGTGCCAGCAGCGGGCACCGGGACAAAAATTCACCCCTCCACTTT. It specifies CASSGHRDKNSPLHF. V gene TRBV5-4 combines with J gene TRBJ1-6; TRBD1 might be the D (6 bases). In germline, CDR1 is SGHNT, CDR2 YYREEE (reference sequence). V lost 4 bases and J lost 7, with 15 bases in between. The CDR3 contains 15 residues. The full variable domain, rest sourced from reference TRBV5-4 and TRBJ1-6, is ETGVTQSPTHLIKTRGQQVTLRCSSQSGHNTVSWYQQALGQGPQFIFQYYREEENGRGNFPPRFSGLQFPNYSSELNVNALELDDSALYLCASSGHRDKNSPLHFGNGTRLTVT.

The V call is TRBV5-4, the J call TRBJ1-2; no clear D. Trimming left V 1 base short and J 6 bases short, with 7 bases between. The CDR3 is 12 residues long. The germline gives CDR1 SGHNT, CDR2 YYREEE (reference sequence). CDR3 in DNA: TGTGCCAGCAGCTTGAAAACAGATGGCTACACCTTC. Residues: CASSLKTDGYTF.

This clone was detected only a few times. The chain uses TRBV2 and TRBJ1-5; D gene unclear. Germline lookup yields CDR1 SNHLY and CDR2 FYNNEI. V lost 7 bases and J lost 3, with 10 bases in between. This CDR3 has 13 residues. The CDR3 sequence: CASTSLPNQPQHF. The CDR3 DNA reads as TGTGCCAGCACCAGCTTACCCAATCAGCCCCAGCATTTT.

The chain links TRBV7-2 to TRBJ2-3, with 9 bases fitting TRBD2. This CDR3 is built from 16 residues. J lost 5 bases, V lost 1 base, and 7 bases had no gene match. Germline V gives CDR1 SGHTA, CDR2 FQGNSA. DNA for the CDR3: TGTGCCAGCAGCTTAGGGTACGCGGGGGGGCTAGATACGCAGTATTTT. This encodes CASSLGYAGGLDTQYF.

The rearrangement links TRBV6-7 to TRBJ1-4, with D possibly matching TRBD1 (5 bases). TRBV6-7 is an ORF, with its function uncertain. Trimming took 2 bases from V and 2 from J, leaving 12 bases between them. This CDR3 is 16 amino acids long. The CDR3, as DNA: TGTGCCAGCAGTTACCCAGGGTTTAATACTAATGAAAAACTGTTTTTT. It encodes CASSYPGFNTNEKLFF.

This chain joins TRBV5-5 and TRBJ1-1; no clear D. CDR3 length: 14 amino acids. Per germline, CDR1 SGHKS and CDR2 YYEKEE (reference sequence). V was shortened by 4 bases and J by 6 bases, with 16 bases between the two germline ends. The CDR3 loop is CASSTFRTGAEAFF. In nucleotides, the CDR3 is TGTGCCAGCAGCACGTTTAGGACGGGCGCTGAAGCTTTCTTT.

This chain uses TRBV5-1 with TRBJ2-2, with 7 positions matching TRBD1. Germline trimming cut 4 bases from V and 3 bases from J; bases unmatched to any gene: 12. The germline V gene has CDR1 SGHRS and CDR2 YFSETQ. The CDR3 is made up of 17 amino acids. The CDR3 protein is CASSPGGQGVYTGELFF. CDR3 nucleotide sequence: TGCGCCAGCAGCCCCGGTGGGCAGGGGGTGTACACCGGGGAGCTGTTTTTT.

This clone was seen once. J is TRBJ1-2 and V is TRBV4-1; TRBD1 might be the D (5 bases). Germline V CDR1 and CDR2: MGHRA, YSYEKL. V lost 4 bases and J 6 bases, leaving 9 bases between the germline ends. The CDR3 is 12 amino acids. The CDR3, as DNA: TGCGCCAGCAGCCGAAGACAGAATGGCTACACCTTC. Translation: CASSRRQNGYTF.

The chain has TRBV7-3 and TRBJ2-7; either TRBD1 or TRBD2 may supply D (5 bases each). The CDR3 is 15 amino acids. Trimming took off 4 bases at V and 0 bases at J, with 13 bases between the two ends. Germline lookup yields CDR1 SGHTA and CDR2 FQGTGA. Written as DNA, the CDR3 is TGTGCCAGCAGCTCGGGCCCGGGGACCTCCTACGAGCAGTACTTC. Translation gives CASSSGPGTSYEQYF.

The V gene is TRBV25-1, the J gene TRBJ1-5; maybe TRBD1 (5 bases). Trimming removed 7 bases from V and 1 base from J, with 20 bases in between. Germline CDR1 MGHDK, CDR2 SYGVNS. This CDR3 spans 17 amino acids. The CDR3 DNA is TGTGCCAGCACCAAAAGGGGACCCTTATGGAGCAATCAGCCCCAGCATTTT. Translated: CASTKRGPLWSNQPQHF.

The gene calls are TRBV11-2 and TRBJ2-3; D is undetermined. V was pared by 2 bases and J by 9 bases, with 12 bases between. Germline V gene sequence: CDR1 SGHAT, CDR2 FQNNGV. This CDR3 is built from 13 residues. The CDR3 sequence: CASSLFSGSTQYF. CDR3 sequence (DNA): TGTGCCAGCAGCTTATTTTCAGGTAGCACGCAGTATTTT.

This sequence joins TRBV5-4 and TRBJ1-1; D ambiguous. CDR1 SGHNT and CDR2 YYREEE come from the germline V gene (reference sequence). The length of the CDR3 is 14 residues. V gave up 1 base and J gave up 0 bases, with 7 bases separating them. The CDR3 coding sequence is TGTGCCAGCAGCTTGCAGGAGATGAACACTGAAGCTTTCTTT. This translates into CASSLQEMNTEAFF.

The CDR3: CASSTVRVLFETQYF. DNA for the CDR3: TGTGCCAGCAGCACCGTCAGGGTATTGTTTGAGACCCAGTACTTC. The chain combines TRBV28 with TRBJ2-5; a weak D match, TRBD1 (5 bases). The V gene lost 6 bases and the J gene lost 5 bases, with 19 bases spanning the gap. Germline CDR1 is MDHEN and CDR2 is SYDVKM. The CDR3 is 15 amino acids.

Written as DNA, the CDR3 is TGTGCCAGTAGTGACAGGGGCACTGAAGCTTTCTTT. Protein product: CASSDRGTEAFF. V and J are TRBV19 and TRBJ1-1; 8 nucleotides agree with TRBD1. The CDR3 is made up of 12 amino acids. Germline values: CDR1 LNHDA, CDR2 SQIVND (reference sequence). V shed 5 bases, J shed 4 bases, and the junction held 0 bases outside the gene matches.

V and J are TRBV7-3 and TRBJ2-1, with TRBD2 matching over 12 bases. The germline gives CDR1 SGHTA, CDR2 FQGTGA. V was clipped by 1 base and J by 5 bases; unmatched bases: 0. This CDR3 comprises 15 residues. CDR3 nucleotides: TGTGCCAGCAGCTTAAGACTAGCGGGGGACAATGAGCAGTTCTTC. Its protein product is CASSLRLAGDNEQFF.

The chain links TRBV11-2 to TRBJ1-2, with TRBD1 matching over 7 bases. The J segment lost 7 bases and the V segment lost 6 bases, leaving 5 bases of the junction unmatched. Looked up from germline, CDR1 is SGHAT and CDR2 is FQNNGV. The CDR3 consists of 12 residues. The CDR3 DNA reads TGTGCCAGCAGTCCAGGGGGTGTTGGCTACACCTTC. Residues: CASSPGGVGYTF. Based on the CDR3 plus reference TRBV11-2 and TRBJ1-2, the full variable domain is EAGVAQSPRYKIIEKRQSVAFWCNPISGHATLYWYQQILGQGPKLLIQFQNNGVVDDSQLPKDRFSAERLKGVDSTLKIQPAKLEDSAVYLCASSPGGVGYTFGSGTRLTVV.

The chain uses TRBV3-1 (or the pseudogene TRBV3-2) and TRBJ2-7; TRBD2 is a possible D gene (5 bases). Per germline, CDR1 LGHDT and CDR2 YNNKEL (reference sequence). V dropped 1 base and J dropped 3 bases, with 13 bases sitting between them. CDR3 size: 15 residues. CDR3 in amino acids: CASSQGEYGGYEQYF. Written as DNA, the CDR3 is TGTGCCAGCAGCCAAGGGGAGTACGGTGGCTACGAGCAGTACTTC.

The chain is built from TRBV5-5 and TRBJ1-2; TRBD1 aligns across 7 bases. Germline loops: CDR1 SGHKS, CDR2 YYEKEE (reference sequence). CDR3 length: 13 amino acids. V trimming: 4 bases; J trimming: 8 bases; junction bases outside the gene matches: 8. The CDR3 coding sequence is TGTGCCAGCAGCCAGGGGGGGGGCAGAGGCTACACCTTC. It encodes CASSQGGGRGYTF.

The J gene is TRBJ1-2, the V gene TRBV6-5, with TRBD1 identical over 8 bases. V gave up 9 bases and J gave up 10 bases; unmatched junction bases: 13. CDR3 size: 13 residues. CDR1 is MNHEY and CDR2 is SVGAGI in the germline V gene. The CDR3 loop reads CASRPGQDMFYTF. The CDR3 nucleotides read TGTGCCAGTAGACCGGGACAGGATATGTTCTACACCTTC.